Sequencing of this T cell receptor (beta chain) was carried out in a study of shared clonotypes between healthy human individuals. Points on this clone: Its antigen remains unidentified.

Sequencing was performed with immunoSEQ multiplex PCR; in TCRdb, only in-frame clones are kept and a portion is missing. The sample lists about 1.1 million clones; roughly 80% were seen once. The CDR3 length is 14 residues. V was shortened by 3 bases and J by 7 bases, with 13 bases between the two germline ends. CDR1 and CDR2 (germline): PRHDT, FYEKMQ (reference sequence). Donors comprised healthy HIV-negative adults lacking recent acute infections or vaccinations. Study results and caveats: Large depth notwithstanding, sorted-subset sequencing proved incomplete by rarefaction. When compared with the clonotypes that were shared by all four sorted-subset donors, the non-shared clonotypes turned out to have lower generation probabilities. Approximately 4.6% of naive CD4 clonotypes were shared across a handful of donors.

Sequencing was done on a sample of memory CD4+ T cells from PBMCs. Subset indicated: CD45RA-negative fraction. The sequence was obtained from a man aged 18 to 30 in good health. Some clones in this sample may be carry-over from other donors' samples. This rearrangement joins TRBV13 to TRBJ2-1; D is perhaps TRBD1 or TRBD2 (5 bases each). The CDR3 DNA reads as TGTGCCAGCAGCTTTGGGGACCGCGGAAATGAGCAGTTCTTC. It translates to CASSFGDRGNEQFF.